Listed below are T cell receptor beta chains from one sample, sequenced in a study of blood T cells in healthy people across ages. MiXCR was run by TCRdb on the 5' RACE reads, yielding one entry per CDR3 protein. The sample lists some 900,000 distinct CDR3 sequences, more than 25% occurring once. Sequencing was done on a sample of blood. These TCRs come from a woman of 80 years or more in good health. Each CDR3 is given with its conserved first and last residue. The D gene is left open where the match is weak.

D	J	V	CDR3
-	TRBJ1-2	TRBV6-6	CASSYSRQALANYGYTF
TRBD2	TRBJ2-3	TRBV7-2	CASSLSSGGADTQYF
-	TRBJ1-1	TRBV3-1	CASSHNLRGTEAFF
TRBD2	TRBJ2-1	TRBV6-2/TRBV6-3	CASSTGGSYNEQFF
TRBD2	TRBJ2-5	TRBV12-3/TRBV12-4	CASSFLGGETQYF
TRBD1	TRBJ1-1	TRBV3-1	CASSQGQGSNTEAFF
-	TRBJ2-1	TRBV4-3	CASSQDRVRGEEQFF
TRBD1	TRBJ1-6	TRBV20-1	CSATTDRGRNSPLHF
-	TRBJ1-2	TRBV7-2	CASSQDSGRGGYTF
-	TRBJ1-5	TRBV7-2	CASSLATVTSNQPQHF
-	TRBJ2-3	TRBV12-3/TRBV12-4	CASTTTGRSVADTQYF